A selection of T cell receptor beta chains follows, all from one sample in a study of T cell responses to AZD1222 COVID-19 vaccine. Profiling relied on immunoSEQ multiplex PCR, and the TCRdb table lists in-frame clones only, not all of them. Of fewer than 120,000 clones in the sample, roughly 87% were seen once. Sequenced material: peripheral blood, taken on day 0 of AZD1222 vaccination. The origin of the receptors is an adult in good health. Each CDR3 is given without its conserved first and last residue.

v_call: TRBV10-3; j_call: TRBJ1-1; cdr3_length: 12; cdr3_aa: AISSRQGATEAF
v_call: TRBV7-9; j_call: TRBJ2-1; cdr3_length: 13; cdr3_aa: ASSSGRPDYNEQF
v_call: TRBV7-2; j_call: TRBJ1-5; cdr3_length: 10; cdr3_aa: ASSHVDQPQH
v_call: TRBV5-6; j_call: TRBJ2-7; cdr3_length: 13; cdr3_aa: ASTAWARSSYEQY
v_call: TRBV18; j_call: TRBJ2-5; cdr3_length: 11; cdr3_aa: ASSPKVGETQY
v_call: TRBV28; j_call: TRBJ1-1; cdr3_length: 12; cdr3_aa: ASSLLGGATEAF
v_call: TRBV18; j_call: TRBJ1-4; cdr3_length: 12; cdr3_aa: ASSAGTGYEKLF
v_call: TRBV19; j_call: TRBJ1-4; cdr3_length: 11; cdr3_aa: ASSITASEKLF
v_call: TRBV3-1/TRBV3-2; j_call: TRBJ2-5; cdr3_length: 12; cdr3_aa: ASSQLITQETQY
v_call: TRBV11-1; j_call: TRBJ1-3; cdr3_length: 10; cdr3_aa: ASSLQRDTIY
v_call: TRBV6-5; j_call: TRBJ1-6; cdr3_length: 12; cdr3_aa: ASTRSSYNSPLH
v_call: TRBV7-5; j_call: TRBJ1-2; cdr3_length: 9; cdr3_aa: ARRTGFGYT
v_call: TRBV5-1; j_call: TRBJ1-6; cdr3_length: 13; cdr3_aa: ASQRAGADNSPLH
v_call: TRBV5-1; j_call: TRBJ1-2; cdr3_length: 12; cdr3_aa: ASSLEGINYGYT
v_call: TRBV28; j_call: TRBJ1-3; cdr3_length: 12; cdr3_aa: ASSRPTDGNTIY
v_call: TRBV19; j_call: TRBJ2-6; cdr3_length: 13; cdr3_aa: ASSGAVSGANVLT
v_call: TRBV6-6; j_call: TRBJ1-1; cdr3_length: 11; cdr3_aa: ASSSRANTEAF
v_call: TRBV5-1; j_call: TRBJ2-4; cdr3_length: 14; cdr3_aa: ASSSRTGVAKNIQY
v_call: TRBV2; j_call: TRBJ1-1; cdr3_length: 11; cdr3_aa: ASTGEGNTEAF
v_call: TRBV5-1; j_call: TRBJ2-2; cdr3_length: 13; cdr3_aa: ASSPSPGTAGELF
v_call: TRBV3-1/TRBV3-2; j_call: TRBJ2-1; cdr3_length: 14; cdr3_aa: ASSQDSGVGQYEQF
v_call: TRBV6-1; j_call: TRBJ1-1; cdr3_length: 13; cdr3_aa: ASSEPGLQNTEAF
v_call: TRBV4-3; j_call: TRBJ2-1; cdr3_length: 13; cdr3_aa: ASTTTRGADNEQF
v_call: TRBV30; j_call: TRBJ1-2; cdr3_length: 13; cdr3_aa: AWSVLTFTNYGYT
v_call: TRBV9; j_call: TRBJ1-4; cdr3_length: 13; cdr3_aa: ASSVYGSRDEKLF
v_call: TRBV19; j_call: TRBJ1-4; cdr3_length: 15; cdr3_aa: ASSINAGRATNEKLF
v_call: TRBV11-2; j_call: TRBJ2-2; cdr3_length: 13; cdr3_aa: ASSLEGQNTGELF
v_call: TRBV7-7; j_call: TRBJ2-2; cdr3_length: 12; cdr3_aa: ASSLRPNTGELF
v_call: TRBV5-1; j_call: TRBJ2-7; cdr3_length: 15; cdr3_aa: ASSFTGSSTVSYEQY
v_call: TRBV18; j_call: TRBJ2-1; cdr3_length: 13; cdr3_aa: ASSPLAGLYNEQF
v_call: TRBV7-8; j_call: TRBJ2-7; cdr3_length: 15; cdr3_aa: ASSSRTGSFGSYEQY
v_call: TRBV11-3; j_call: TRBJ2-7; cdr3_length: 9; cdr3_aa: ASSFNREQY
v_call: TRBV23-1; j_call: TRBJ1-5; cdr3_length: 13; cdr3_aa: ASSQGRGINQPQH
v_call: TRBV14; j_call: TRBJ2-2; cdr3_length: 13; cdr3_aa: ATHPQGVWTGELF
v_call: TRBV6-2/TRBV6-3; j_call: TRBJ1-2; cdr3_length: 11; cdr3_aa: ASSSTGAKGYT
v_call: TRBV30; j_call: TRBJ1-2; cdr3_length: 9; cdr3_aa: AWSEGRGHT
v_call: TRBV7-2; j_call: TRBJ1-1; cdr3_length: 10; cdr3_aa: ASSSIITEAF
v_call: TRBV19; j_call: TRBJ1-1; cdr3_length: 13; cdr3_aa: ASSLYRGEGTEAF
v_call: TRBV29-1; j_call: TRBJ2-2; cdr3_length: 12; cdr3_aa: SVERGPNTGELF
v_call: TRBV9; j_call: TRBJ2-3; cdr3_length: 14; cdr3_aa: ASSVVSSGYRPPRY
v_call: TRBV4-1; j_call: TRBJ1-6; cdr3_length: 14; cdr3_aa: ASSQDGPGTNSPLH
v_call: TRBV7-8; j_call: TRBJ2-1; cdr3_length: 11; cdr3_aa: ASSSPTGGEQF
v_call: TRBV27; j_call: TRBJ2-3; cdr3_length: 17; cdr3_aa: ASSPPGRQGVSYTDTQY
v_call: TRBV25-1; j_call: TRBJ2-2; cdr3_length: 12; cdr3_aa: ASSDRVNTGELF
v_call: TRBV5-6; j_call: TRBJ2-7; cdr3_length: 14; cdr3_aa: ASSLGGAGEGYEQY
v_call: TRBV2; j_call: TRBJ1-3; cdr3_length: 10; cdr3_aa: ASSESGNTIY
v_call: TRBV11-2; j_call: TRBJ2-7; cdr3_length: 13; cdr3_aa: ASSPRGSQSYEQY
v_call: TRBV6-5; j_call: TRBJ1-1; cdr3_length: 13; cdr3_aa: ASSYSSAGKRVAF